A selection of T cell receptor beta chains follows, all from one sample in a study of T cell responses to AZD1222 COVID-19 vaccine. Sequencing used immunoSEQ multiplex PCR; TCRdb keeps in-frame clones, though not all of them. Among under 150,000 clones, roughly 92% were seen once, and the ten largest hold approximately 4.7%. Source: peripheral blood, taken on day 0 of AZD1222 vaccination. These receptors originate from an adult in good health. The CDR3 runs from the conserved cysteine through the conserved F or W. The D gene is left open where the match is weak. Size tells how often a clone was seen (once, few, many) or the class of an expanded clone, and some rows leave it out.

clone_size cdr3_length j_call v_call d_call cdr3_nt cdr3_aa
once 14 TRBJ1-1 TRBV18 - TGTGCCAGCTCACCAACATGGGGGGGCACTGAAGCTTTCTTT CASSPTWGGTEAFF
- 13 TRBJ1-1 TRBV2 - TGTGCCAGCGCTTGGGACAAGAACACTGAAGCTTTCTTT CASAWDKNTEAFF
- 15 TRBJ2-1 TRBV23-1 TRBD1 TGCGCCAGCAGTAAAGGACAGGGTGTTGGCAATGAGCAGTTCTTC CASSKGQGVGNEQFF
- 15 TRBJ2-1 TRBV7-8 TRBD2 TGTGCCAGCAGCTTAGGACTAGCGGGAGTCAATGAGCAGTTCTTC CASSLGLAGVNEQFF
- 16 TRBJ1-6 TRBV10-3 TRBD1 TGTGCCATCAGCCCGGGACAGAGCTCCTATAATTCACCCCTCCACTTT CAISPGQSSYNSPLHF
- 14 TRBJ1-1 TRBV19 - TGTGCCAGTAGTATCGACAGGATAAGCACTGAAGCTTTCTTT CASSIDRISTEAFF
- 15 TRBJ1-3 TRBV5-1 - TGCGCCAGCAGCCTGACAGTTAGCTCTGGAAACACCATATATTTT CASSLTVSSGNTIYF
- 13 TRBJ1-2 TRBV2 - TGTGCCAGCTGCCCGGTCCCGCTTGGAGGCTACACCTTC CASCPVPLGGYTF
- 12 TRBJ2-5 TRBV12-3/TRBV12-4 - TGTGCCAGCAGTGAAGCCCAAGAGACCCAGTACTTC CASSEAQETQYF
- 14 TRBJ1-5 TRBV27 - TGTGCCAGCAGTTCTCTCCCAGGGGATCAGCCCCAGCATTTT CASSSLPGDQPQHF
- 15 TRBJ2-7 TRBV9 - TGTGCCAGCAGCTCCCAATCGGGACTCGCCTACGAGCAGTACTTC CASSSQSGLAYEQYF
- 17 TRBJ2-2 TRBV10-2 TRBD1 TGCGCCAGCAGTTTCAGTCCCAAGACAGGGGTTGACGGGGAGCTGTTTTTT CASSFSPKTGVDGELFF
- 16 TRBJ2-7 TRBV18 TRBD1 TGTGCCAGCTCACCGATTGGGACAGGCATCTCCTACGAGCAGTACTTC CASSPIGTGISYEQYF
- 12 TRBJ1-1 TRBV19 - TGTGCCAGTAGGGCCCCCAACACTGAAGCTTTCTTT CASRAPNTEAFF
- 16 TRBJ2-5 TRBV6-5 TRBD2 TGTGCCAGCAGTTACTCACTAGCGGGAGGGCAAGAGACCCAGTACTTC CASSYSLAGGQETQYF
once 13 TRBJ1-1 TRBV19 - TGTGCCAGTATGCTGGGGTCGGGGGTCGAAGCTTTCTTT CASMLGSGVEAFF
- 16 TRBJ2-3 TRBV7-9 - TGTGCCAGCAGCTTAGGGACAGTTACTAGCACAGATACGCAGTATTTT CASSLGTVTSTDTQYF
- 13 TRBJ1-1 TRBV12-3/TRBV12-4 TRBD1 TGTGCCAGCAGTCTACAGGGGGACACTGAAGCTTTCTTT CASSLQGDTEAFF
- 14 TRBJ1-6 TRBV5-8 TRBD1 TGTGCCAGCAGCTCGGGACAGGGAGCACCACCCCTCCACTTT CASSSGQGAPPLHF
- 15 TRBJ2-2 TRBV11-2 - TGTGCCAGCAGCCCACCCAGGGGAGACACCGGGGAGCTGTTTTTT CASSPPRGDTGELFF
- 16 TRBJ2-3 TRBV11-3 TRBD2 TGTGCCAGCAGCTTAGACGGGACTAGCAGCACAGATACGCAGTATTTT CASSLDGTSSTDTQYF
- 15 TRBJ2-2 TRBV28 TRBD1 TGTGCCAGCAGTCCCGGGACAGCGAACACCGGGGAGCTGTTTTTT CASSPGTANTGELFF
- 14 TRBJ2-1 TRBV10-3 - TGTGCCATCAGTGTATCAAGCGGGCAGAATGAGCAGTTCTTC CAISVSSGQNEQFF
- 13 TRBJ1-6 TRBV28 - TGTGCCAGCATCGGGGGCGGTATGAATCCCCTCCACTTT CASIGGGMNPLHF
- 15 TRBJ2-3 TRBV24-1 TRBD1 TGTGCCACCAGTGATTTGACAGGGGGCCCAGATACGCAGTATTTT CATSDLTGGPDTQYF
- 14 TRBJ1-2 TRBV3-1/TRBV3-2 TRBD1 TGTGCCAGCAGCCCCTGGGACAGGGGTTATGGCTACACCTTC CASSPWDRGYGYTF
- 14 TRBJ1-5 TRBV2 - TGTGCCAGCAGTGAAGAGCTCCTCAATCAGCCCCAGCATTTT CASSEELLNQPQHF
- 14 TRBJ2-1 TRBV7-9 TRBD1 TGTGCCAGCAGCCCGGACAGGGACTACAATGAGCAGTTCTTC CASSPDRDYNEQFF
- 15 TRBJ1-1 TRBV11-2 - TGTGCCAGCAGCCAGGCGATCAGGGCGAACACTGAAGCTTTCTTT CASSQAIRANTEAFF
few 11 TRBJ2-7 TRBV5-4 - TGTGCCAGCAGCTTGCAGGAAAAGCAGTACTTC CASSLQEKQYF
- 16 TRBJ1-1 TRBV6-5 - TGTGCCAGCAGTTTACCCCGCAGGGATGGGAACACTGAAGCTTTCTTT CASSLPRRDGNTEAFF